Below are 13 T cell receptor beta chains sequenced from a single sample in a study of blood T cell repertoires in COVID-19. The repertoire was sequenced with immunoSEQ multiplex PCR; TCRdb's copy has only in-frame clones and lacks some. Among 110,000 or so clones listed, 70% to 85% were seen once. The sample taken for sequencing was peripheral blood. These receptors all come from a middle-aged woman with acute or convalescent COVID-19.

This clone was counted a few times. This chain uses TRBV30 with TRBJ1-4, with D uncertain. With 0 bases removed from V and 7 bases from J, the gap between germline ends came to 15 bases. CDR1 GTSNPN and CDR2 SVGIG come from the germline V gene (reference sequence). This CDR3 region has 15 residues. In DNA, the CDR3 is TGTGCCTGGAGTGTACAGAGGGCAAAAGGTGAAAAACTGTTTTTT. It is translated as CAWSVQRAKGEKLFF. Together with reference TRBV30 and TRBJ1-4, the CDR3 gives the full variable domain: SQTIHQWPATLVQPVGSPLSLECTVEGTSNPNLYWYRQAAGRGLQLLFYSVGIGQISSEVPQNLSASRPQDRQFILSSKKLLLSDSGFYLCAWSVQRAKGEKLFFGSGTQLSVL.

Only a few counts were recorded for this clone. The chain has TRBV28 and TRBJ2-4; D not resolved. The V end was cut by 10 bases, the J end by 2 bases, with 18 bases between. This CDR3 spans 15 amino acids. Per germline, CDR1 MDHEN and CDR2 SYDVKM. The CDR3 nucleotides read TGTGCCATTTTACTCTATCCCCCTTCCAAAAACATTCAGTACTTC. Its protein product is CAILLYPPSKNIQYF.

The chain employs TRBV6-5 and TRBJ1-6, with D maybe TRBD1 (5 bases). The CDR3 extends over 14 amino acids. V was trimmed by 5 bases and J by 6 bases, leaving 11 bases between them. The germline CDR1 and CDR2 sequences are MNHEY and SVGAGI. CDR3 DNA sequence: TGTGCCAGCAGTCTCAGGGAGGCTAATTCACCCCTCCACTTT. This gives the protein CASSLREANSPLHF.

The J gene is TRBJ2-2, the V gene TRBV18, with D tentatively TRBD1 (6 bases). Trimming removed 1 base from V and 1 base from J, with 13 bases in between. The CDR3 sequence is 17 residues long. Germline V lookup: CDR1 KGHSH, CDR2 LQKENI. CDR3 region: CASSPLPGQMNTGELFF. The CDR3 nucleotides read TGTGCCAGCTCACCACTACCGGGACAAATGAACACCGGGGAGCTGTTTTTT.

The chain is built from TRBV29-1 and TRBJ2-1; TRBD1 agrees at 8 bases. After removal of 3 bases from V and 4 bases from J, the junction contained 2 bases not matched to a gene. CDR1 and CDR2 from the germline V gene are SQVTM and ANQGSEA. The CDR3 totals 13 residues. Here the CDR3 reads CSVERQGYNEQFF. The CDR3 DNA is TGCAGCGTTGAGAGACAGGGGTACAATGAGCAGTTCTTC.

The CDR3 is CSAVSGGRYTGELFF. As DNA, the CDR3 is TGCAGCGCCGTGTCGGGGGGGAGGTACACCGGGGAGCTGTTTTTT. The chain combines TRBV29-1 with TRBJ2-2; 8 nucleotides line up with TRBD2. With V trimmed by 7 bases and J by 3 bases, 10 bases remained unmatched. Germline V gene sequence: CDR1 SQVTM, CDR2 ANQGSEA. The CDR3 runs to 15 residues.

This sequence joins TRBV5-6 and TRBJ2-3; no reliable D call. Germline V CDR1 and CDR2: SGHDT, YYEEEE. CDR3 size: 16 residues. Trimming removed 2 bases from V and 1 base from J, with 14 bases in between. The CDR3 bases are TGTGCCAGCAGCTTAGAGGTTGTATCTGGCACAGATACGCAGTATTTT. Translating gives CASSLEVVSGTDTQYF.

The chain is built from TRBV5-1 and TRBJ2-5; 7 bases match TRBD2. The V gene end was trimmed by 4 bases and the J gene end by 1 base; junction bases not matched to a gene: 7. The CDR3 is 15 residues long. Looked up from germline, CDR1 is SGHRS and CDR2 is YFSETQ. The CDR3 DNA sequence: TGCGCCAGCAGCCCAGCGGGGTACCGCCAAGAGACCCAGTACTTC. It translates to CASSPAGYRQETQYF.

The chain has TRBV19 and TRBJ1-1, with TRBD1 identical over 8 bases. The CDR3 covers 14 residues. Germline assignment: CDR1 LNHDA and CDR2 SQIVND (reference sequence). Trimming took 5 bases from V and 6 from J; bases not matched to a gene: 8. The CDR3 coding sequence is TGTGCCAGTAGTGTCCAGGGGGCGAGCGCTGAAGCTTTCTTT. It translates to CASSVQGASAEAFF. Together with reference TRBV19 and TRBJ1-1, the CDR3 gives the full variable domain: DGGITQSPKYLFRKEGQNVTLSCEQNLNHDAMYWYRQDPGQGLRLIYYSQIVNDFQKGDIAEGYSVSREKKESFPLTVTSAQKNPTAFYLCASSVQGASAEAFFGQGTRLTVV.

The rearrangement uses TRBV12-5 and TRBJ1-3, with TRBD1 as a possible D gene (6 bases). Germline CDR1 and CDR2: LGHNT and FRNRAP. The CDR3 is made up of 14 amino acids. Trimming took 10 bases from V and 0 from J, leaving 13 bases between them. The CDR3: CATSRGISGNTIYF. The CDR3 DNA sequence: TGTGCTACCTCGAGGGGGATCTCTGGAAACACCATATATTTT.

As DNA, the CDR3 is TGTGCCAGTAGGAACCTTACGGCGGGCTCGGGCTACACCTTC. This codes for CASRNLTAGSGYTF. The chain carries TRBV19 and TRBJ1-2; D not certain. With 6 bases removed from V and 8 bases from J, the gap between germline ends came to 19 bases. This CDR3 region has 14 residues. Germline CDR1 LNHDA, CDR2 SQIVND (reference sequence).

The chain joins TRBV9 to TRBJ1-1, with 7 bases identical to TRBD1. CDR1 is SGDLS and CDR2 is YYNGEE in the germline V gene. The junction had 4 bases not matched to a gene; V was cut back by 2 bases and J by 0 bases. The CDR3 length is 15 residues. The CDR3 reads CASSVGQIMNTEAFF. The CDR3 DNA follows: TGTGCCAGCAGCGTGGGACAGATCATGAACACTGAAGCTTTCTTT.

The genes are TRBV5-1 and TRBJ2-5; 11 nucleotides align to TRBD1. V trimming: 2 bases; J trimming: 0 bases; junction bases outside the gene matches: 3. This CDR3 is built from 16 residues. Germline-derived CDR1 and CDR2 are SGHRS and YFSETQ. DNA of the CDR3: TGCGCCAGCAGCTTTGGGACAGGGGGGTACCAAGAGACCCAGTACTTC. Residues: CASSFGTGGYQETQYF.